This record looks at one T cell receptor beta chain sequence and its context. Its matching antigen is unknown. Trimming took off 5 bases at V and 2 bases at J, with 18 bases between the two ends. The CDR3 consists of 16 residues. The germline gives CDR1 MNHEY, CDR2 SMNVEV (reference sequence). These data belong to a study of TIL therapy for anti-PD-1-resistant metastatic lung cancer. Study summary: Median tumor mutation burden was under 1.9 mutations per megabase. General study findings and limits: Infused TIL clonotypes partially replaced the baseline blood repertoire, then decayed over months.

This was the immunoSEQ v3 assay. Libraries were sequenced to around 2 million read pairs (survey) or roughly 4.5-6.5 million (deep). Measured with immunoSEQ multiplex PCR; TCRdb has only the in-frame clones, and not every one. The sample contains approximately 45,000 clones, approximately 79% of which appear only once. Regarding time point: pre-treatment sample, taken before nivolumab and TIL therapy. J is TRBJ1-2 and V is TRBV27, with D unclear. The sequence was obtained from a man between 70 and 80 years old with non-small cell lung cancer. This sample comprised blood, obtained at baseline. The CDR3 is CASSPAAQTRNYGYTF. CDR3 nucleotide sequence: TGTGCCAGCAGTCCCGCGGCCCAGACAAGGAACTATGGCTACACCTTC.